Below are 16 T cell receptor beta chains sequenced from a single sample in a study of shared clonotypes between healthy human individuals. This table comes from immunoSEQ multiplex PCR, and its TCRdb copy is limited to in-frame clones, with some not included. The profile shows roughly 2.5 million clones, over 85% of them singletons. What was sequenced was naive CD4+ T cells sorted from blood. Subset defined: CD45RA+ positively selected. These receptors all stem from a man aged 18 to 29 in good health.

This clone was seen just once. The rearrangement joins TRBV7-2 to TRBJ2-5; 9 positions agree with TRBD2. This CDR3 is 14 amino acids long. Trimming at V came to 8 bases and at J to 4 bases, leaving 8 bases not matched to a gene. Germline-derived CDR1 and CDR2 are SGHTA and FQGNSA. The chain's CDR3 is CASDLAGTGETQYF. In nucleotides, the CDR3 is TGTGCCAGCGACCTAGCGGGAACAGGAGAGACCCAGTACTTC. Full variable domain (outside the CDR3, taken from reference TRBV7-2 and TRBJ2-5): GAGVSQSPSNKVTEKGKDVELRCDPISGHTALYWYRQSLGQGLEFLIYFQGNSAPDKSGLPSDRFSAERTGGSVSTLTIQRTQQEDSAVYLCASDLAGTGETQYFGPGTRLLVL.

V gene TRBV28 combines with J gene TRBJ1-4, with D maybe TRBD1 (6 bases). V was cut by 3 bases and J by 6 bases, with 11 bases left in between. Germline V gene sequence: CDR1 MDHEN, CDR2 SYDVKM. This CDR3 comprises 14 residues. The CDR3 DNA sequence: TGTGCCAGCAGTTTGAACAGGGCTTATGAAAAACTGTTTTTT. Translation gives CASSLNRAYEKLFF. The full variable domain, in which reference TRBV28 and TRBJ1-4 provide the parts outside the CDR3, is DVKVTQSSRYLVKRTGEKVFLECVQDMDHENMFWYRQDPGLGLRLIYFSYDVKMKEKGDIPEGYSVSREKKERFSLILESASTNQTSMYLCASSLNRAYEKLFFGSGTQLSVL.

Note on this clone: Other DNA sequences in this sample translate to the same CDR3. The rearrangement joins TRBV7-2 to TRBJ1-1; D unclear. The V end lost 4 bases, the J end lost 1 base, and 7 bases lay between the germline ends. There are 13 residues in the CDR3. Germline V gives CDR1 SGHTA, CDR2 FQGNSA. CDR3 nucleotide sequence: TGTGCCAGCAGCTGGACGGGGAACACTGAAGCTTTCTTT. It specifies CASSWTGNTEAFF.

V usage is TRBV11-2 and J usage is TRBJ2-7; 10 bases map to TRBD1. From germline, CDR1 is SGHAT and CDR2 FQNNGV. This CDR3 region has 14 residues. Trimming took 5 bases from V and 7 from J; bases not matched to a gene: 8. The CDR3 nucleotides are TGTGCCAGCAGCCCCGGGACAGGGGTTCGTGAGCAGTACTTC. Its protein is CASSPGTGVREQYF.

The table lists this clone with a count of one. The chain uses TRBV30 and TRBJ1-6; possibly TRBD1 for D (6 bases). The CDR3 has 13 residues. Germline V gives CDR1 GTSNPN, CDR2 SVGIG (reference sequence). V lost 2 bases to trimming and J lost 10 bases, with 12 bases between them. This CDR3 is CAWSRGAGSPLHF. CDR3 DNA: TGTGCCTGGAGTCGGGGGGCTGGGTCACCCCTCCACTTT. The full variable domain, with the rest looked up from reference TRBV30 and TRBJ1-6, is SQTIHQWPATLVQPVGSPLSLECTVEGTSNPNLYWYRQAAGRGLQLLFYSVGIGQISSEVPQNLSASRPQDRQFILSSKKLLLSDSGFYLCAWSRGAGSPLHFGNGTRLTVT.

The chain is built from TRBV5-4 and TRBJ2-1; D gene unclear. The CDR3 sequence is 14 residues long. V gave up 1 base and J gave up 3 bases, with 8 bases separating them. CDR1 and CDR2 from the germline V gene are SGHNT and YYREEE (reference sequence). Written as DNA, the CDR3 is TGTGCCAGCAGCTTGAGACTGAGCTACAATGAGCAGTTCTTC. Translating it yields CASSLRLSYNEQFF.

In this sample, this clone turned up once. The chain couples TRBV5-1 to TRBJ2-2; maybe TRBD2 (6 bases). Trimming left V 0 bases short and J 5 bases short, with 11 bases between. The length of the CDR3 is 15 residues. Germline lookup yields CDR1 SGHRS and CDR2 YFSETQ. CDR3 nucleotides: TGCGCCAGCAGCTTGGGACTAGGTGGTACCGGGGAGCTGTTTTTT. This sequence encodes CASSLGLGGTGELFF.

The chain recombines TRBV7-2 with TRBJ2-7, with D perhaps matching TRBD1 (5 bases). Trimming shortened V by 7 bases and J by 3 bases, and 19 bases separated the two germline ends. The CDR3 has 15 residues. In germline, CDR1 is SGHTA, CDR2 FQGNSA. The CDR3 region is CASTIQGGSYYEQYF. DNA for the CDR3: TGTGCCAGCACCATCCAGGGCGGTTCTTACTACGAGCAGTACTTC.

This clone was counted once. The chain is built from TRBV6-5 and TRBJ1-2; weak D call: TRBD1 (5 bases). CDR1 and CDR2 from the germline V gene are MNHEY and SVGAGI. Trimming shortened V by 0 bases and J by 8 bases, and 13 bases separated the two germline ends. The CDR3 loop spans 14 amino acids. The CDR3 bases are TGTGCCAGCAGTTACTCGACGGGGGGACGGGGCTACACCTTC. The encoded protein is CASSYSTGGRGYTF.

This clone was seen only once. The rearrangement links TRBV12-5 to TRBJ1-2; D ambiguous. CDR3 length equals 13 residues. Looked up from germline, CDR1 is LGHNT and CDR2 is FRNRAP. V lost 6 bases and J 4 bases, leaving 12 bases between the germline ends. CDR3 sequence (DNA): TGTGCTAGTGGGGCGTTAAGGGCCTATGGCTACACCTTC. Residues: CASGALRAYGYTF.

This clone has a handful of counts. The rearrangement joins TRBV30 to TRBJ1-1; D may be TRBD1 (6 bases). This CDR3 has 13 amino acids. CDR1 and CDR2 from the germline V gene are GTSNPN and SVGIG (reference sequence). V lost 3 bases and J lost 4, with 12 bases in between. The CDR3: CAWRLQGFTEAFF. In DNA form, the CDR3 reads TGTGCCTGGAGATTACAGGGATTCACTGAAGCTTTCTTT. Using reference TRBV30 and TRBJ1-1 for the parts outside the CDR3, the full variable domain is SQTIHQWPATLVQPVGSPLSLECTVEGTSNPNLYWYRQAAGRGLQLLFYSVGIGQISSEVPQNLSASRPQDRQFILSSKKLLLSDSGFYLCAWRLQGFTEAFFGQGTRLTVV.

The chain joins TRBV5-6 to TRBJ2-5, with TRBD1 matching over 7 bases. The V gene's germline CDR1 is SGHDT and CDR2 YYEEEE. This CDR3 is built from 14 residues. The ends lost 4 bases at V and 5 bases at J; junction bases unmatched: 8. The chain's CDR3 is CASSTGQRWETQYF. The CDR3, as DNA: TGTGCCAGCAGCACGGGACAGAGATGGGAGACCCAGTACTTC.

This clone was counted a single time. This rearrangement joins TRBV7-9 to TRBJ2-2; 7 bases agree with TRBD1. The J segment lost 5 bases and the V segment lost 4 bases, leaving 7 bases of the junction unmatched. Germline CDR1 SEHNR, CDR2 FQNEAQ (reference sequence). The CDR3 loop spans 15 amino acids. The CDR3 spells CASSSWPGQTGELFF. The CDR3 DNA reads TGTGCCAGCAGCTCATGGCCGGGACAGACCGGGGAGCTGTTTTTT.

The chain combines TRBV19 with TRBJ1-5; the D gene is possibly TRBD1 (6 bases). V lost 7 bases to trimming and J lost 4 bases, with 17 bases between them. The CDR3 runs to 15 residues. Germline V gene lookup returns CDR1 LNHDA and CDR2 SQIVND (reference sequence). The chain's CDR3 is CASNTIGQTNQPQHF. CDR3 sequence (DNA): TGTGCCAGTAATACGATCGGACAGACGAATCAGCCCCAGCATTTT.

The V gene is TRBV18, the J gene TRBJ1-2, with TRBD1 as a possible D gene (6 bases). Trimming shortened V by 2 bases and J by 6 bases, and 13 bases separated the two germline ends. CDR3 length: 14 residues. Germline loops: CDR1 KGHSH, CDR2 LQKENI. The CDR3 region is CASSPDRSFNGYTF. The DNA of the CDR3 is TGTGCCAGCTCACCAGACAGGTCTTTCAATGGCTACACCTTC.

This clone appeared a few times. This chain uses TRBV7-2 with TRBJ1-5; D is uncertain. CDR3 size: 11 residues. Trimming pared 4 bases from V and 11 bases from J, leaving 9 bases between. In germline, CDR1 is SGHTA, CDR2 FQGNSA. In DNA, the CDR3 is TGTGCCAGCAGCTCCGCTCGCACCCAGCATTTT. Encoded protein: CASSSARTQHF.